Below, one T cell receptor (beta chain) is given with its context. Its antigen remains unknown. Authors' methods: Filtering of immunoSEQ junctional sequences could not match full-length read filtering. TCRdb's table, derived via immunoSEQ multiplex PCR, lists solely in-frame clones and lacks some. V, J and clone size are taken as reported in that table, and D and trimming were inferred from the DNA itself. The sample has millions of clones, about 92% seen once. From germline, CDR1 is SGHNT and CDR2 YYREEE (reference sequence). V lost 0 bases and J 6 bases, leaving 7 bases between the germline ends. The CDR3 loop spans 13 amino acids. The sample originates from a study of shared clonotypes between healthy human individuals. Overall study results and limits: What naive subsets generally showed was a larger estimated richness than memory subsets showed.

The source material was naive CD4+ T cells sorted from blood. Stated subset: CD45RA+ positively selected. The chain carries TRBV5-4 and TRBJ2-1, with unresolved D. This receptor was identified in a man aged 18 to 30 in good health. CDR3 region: CASSLVSPNEQFF. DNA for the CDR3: TGTGCCAGCAGCTTGGTTTCCCCCAATGAGCAGTTCTTC. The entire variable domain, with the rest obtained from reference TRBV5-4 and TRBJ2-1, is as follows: ETGVTQSPTHLIKTRGQQVTLRCSSQSGHNTVSWYQQALGQGPQFIFQYYREEENGRGNFPPRFSGLQFPNYSSELNVNALELDDSALYLCASSLVSPNEQFFGPGTRLTVL.